The 10 T cell receptor beta chains presented below share a single source sample, sequenced in a study of vaccination and CD4 T cells after COVID-19. Sequencing of cultured CD4+ T cell DNA used the Oncomine TCR Beta short-read assay. TCRdb reprocessed the PCR reads via MiXCR and lists one record per CDR3 protein. The sample has some 10,000 distinct CDR3 sequences, under 55% seen once. Their target antigens are unknown. Treatment in this sample: roughly 10-day PBMC culture with coronavirus spike peptide pools or control peptides (ViraFEST assay). The sequencing input was CD4+ T cells from blood, cultured in vitro. The source of these receptors is a human donor who had recovered from COVID-19.

This clonotype was seen a few times. The rearrangement uses TRBV29-1 and TRBJ2-2; 9 bases are a match to TRBD1. The CDR3 is 14 amino acids. The V segment lost 5 bases and the J segment 6 bases; nucleotides outside the gene matches: 7. Germline lookup yields CDR1 SQVTM and CDR2 ANQGSEA. CDR3 region: CSVISRQGAGELFF. The CDR3 bases are TGCAGCGTTATTAGCAGACAGGGGGCCGGGGAGCTGTTTTTT.

The chain combines TRBV20-1 with TRBJ2-7, with D possibly being TRBD1 (6 bases). CDR1 is DFQATT, CDR2 SNEGSKA, per germline (reference sequence). The CDR3 consists of 16 residues. The ends were cut back, 1 base at V and 6 bases at J, with 22 bases in the middle. The CDR3 nucleotides are TGCAGTGCTAGAGCGTTGACAAGAGGGACAACCGGCGAGCAGTACTTC. It codes for CSARALTRGTTGEQYF.

This clonotype was recorded a few times. The chain recombines TRBV7-2 with TRBJ1-2, with D possibly being TRBD1 (6 bases). The V end lost 5 bases, the J end lost 5 bases, and 12 bases lay between the germline ends. Germline loops: CDR1 SGHTA, CDR2 FQGNSA. The CDR3 has 13 amino acids. The CDR3 is CASSPWDKYGYTF. The CDR3 nucleotides read TGTGCCAGCAGCCCTTGGGACAAATATGGCTACACCTTC.

The J gene is TRBJ1-5, the V gene TRBV2; D call uncertain. The CDR3 totals 13 residues. V lost 4 bases to trimming and J lost 9 bases, with 13 bases between them. Germline V lookup: CDR1 SNHLY, CDR2 FYNNEI. The CDR3 DNA is TGTGCCAGCAGTGGTGCCGGGTCCGGGCCCCAGCATTTT. As protein: CASSGAGSGPQHF.

This clonotype was picked up a small number of times. CDR3 region: CASSLRSGQSAGELFF. DNA for the CDR3: TGTGCCAGCAGCTTGAGGTCGGGACAGTCGGCCGGGGAGCTGTTTTTT. The rearrangement joins TRBV7-9 to TRBJ2-2; 7 bases map to TRBD1. This CDR3 is built from 16 residues. Trimming cost V 3 bases and J 6 bases; bases outside gene matches: 10. Looked up from germline, CDR1 is SEHNR and CDR2 is FQNEAQ (reference sequence).

The rearrangement uses TRBV7-2 and TRBJ2-3; D gene unclear. The CDR3 totals 14 residues. V was shortened by 1 base and J by 8 bases, with 13 bases between the two germline ends. Germline lookup yields CDR1 SGHTA and CDR2 FQGNSA. CDR3 DNA sequence: TGTGCCAGCAGCTTAGGGGGTGCTTTGGGTACGCAGTATTTT. This codes for CASSLGGALGTQYF.

The chain carries TRBV19 and TRBJ1-2; 9 nucleotides line up with TRBD1. V lost 6 bases, J lost 0 bases, and 2 bases stayed unmatched. Germline CDR1 and CDR2: LNHDA and SQIVND (reference sequence). The CDR3 has 14 residues. CDR3 nucleotides: TGTGCCAGTAGGAGGACAGGGGCTAACTATGGCTACACCTTC. Translating it yields CASRRTGANYGYTF.

The J gene is TRBJ2-3, the V gene TRBV19; TRBD2 might be the D (6 bases). Trimming pared 5 bases from V and 5 bases from J, leaving 14 bases between. The CDR3 is 14 amino acids. Per germline, CDR1 LNHDA and CDR2 SQIVND (reference sequence). The chain's CDR3 is CASSPLSGKDTQYF. The CDR3 DNA is TGTGCCAGTAGTCCGCTTAGCGGAAAAGATACGCAGTATTTT.

This chain uses TRBV18 with TRBJ2-7; D unclear. In germline, CDR1 is KGHSH, CDR2 LQKENI. The CDR3 loop spans 15 amino acids. With 6 bases removed from V and 6 bases from J, the gap between germline ends came to 21 bases. The DNA for the CDR3 is TGTGCCAGCTCCAGCCCGAGCAGGAGAGGCAGCGAGCAGTACTTC. Translated, it gives CASSSPSRRGSEQYF.

The V and J genes are TRBV10-3 and TRBJ1-1; TRBD1 matches at 8 bases. V lost 6 bases and J lost 1; bases outside the gene matches: 4. The CDR3 runs to 14 residues. Germline V lookup: CDR1 ENHRY, CDR2 SYGVKD. The CDR3 is CAISLGQGNTEAFF. The CDR3 DNA reads TGTGCCATCAGCCTAGGACAGGGGAACACTGAAGCTTTCTTT.